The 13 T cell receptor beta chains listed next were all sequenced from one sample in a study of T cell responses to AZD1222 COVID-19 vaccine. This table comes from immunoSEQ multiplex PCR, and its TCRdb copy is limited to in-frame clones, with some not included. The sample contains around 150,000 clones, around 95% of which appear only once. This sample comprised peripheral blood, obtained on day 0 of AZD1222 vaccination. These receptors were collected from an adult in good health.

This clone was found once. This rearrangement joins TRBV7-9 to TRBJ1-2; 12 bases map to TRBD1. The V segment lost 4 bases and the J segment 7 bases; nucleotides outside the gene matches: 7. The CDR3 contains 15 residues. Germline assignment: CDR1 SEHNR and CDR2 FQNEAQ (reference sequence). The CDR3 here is CASSWDRGQESGYTF. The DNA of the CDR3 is TGTGCCAGCAGCTGGGACAGGGGGCAGGAATCTGGCTACACCTTC.

This CDR3 reads CASSLAGGAVETQYF. The CDR3 DNA reads TGTGCCAGCAGCTTAGCCGGGGGGGCCGTTGAGACCCAGTACTTC. The V gene is TRBV7-9, the J gene TRBJ2-5, with 8 bases aligning to TRBD2. J gave up 5 bases and V 0 bases, and 5 bases lay outside the gene matches. Germline CDR1 SEHNR, CDR2 FQNEAQ (reference sequence). The CDR3 spans 15 residues.

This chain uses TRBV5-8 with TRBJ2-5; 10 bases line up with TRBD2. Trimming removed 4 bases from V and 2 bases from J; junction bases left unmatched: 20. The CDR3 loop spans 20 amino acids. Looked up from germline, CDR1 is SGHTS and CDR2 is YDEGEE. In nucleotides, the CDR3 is TGTGCCAGCAGCCTCCATCCGGGACTAGCGCTCCAGCCTGGGCAAGAGACCCAGTACTTC. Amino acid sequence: CASSLHPGLALQPGQETQYF. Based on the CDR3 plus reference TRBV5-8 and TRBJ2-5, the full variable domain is EAGVTQSPTHLIKTRGQQATLRCSPISGHTSVYWYQQALGLGLQFLLWYDEGEERNRGNFPPRFSGRQFPNYSSELNVNALELEDSALYLCASSLHPGLALQPGQETQYFGPGTRLLVL.

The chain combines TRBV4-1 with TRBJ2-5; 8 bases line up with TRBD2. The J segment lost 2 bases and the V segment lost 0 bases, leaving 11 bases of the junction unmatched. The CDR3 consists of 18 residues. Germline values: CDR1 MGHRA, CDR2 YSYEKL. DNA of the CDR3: TGCGCCAGCAGCCAAGACGCTGGGCGGGGGGATCTTCAAGAGACCCAGTACTTC. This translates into CASSQDAGRGDLQETQYF.

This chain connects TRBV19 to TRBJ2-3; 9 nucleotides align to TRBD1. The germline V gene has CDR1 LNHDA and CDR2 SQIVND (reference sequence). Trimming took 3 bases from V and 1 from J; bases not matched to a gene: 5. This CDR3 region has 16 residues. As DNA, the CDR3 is TGTGCCAGTAGTATCCGGACAGGGGACGGCACAGATACGCAGTATTTT. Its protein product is CASSIRTGDGTDTQYF.

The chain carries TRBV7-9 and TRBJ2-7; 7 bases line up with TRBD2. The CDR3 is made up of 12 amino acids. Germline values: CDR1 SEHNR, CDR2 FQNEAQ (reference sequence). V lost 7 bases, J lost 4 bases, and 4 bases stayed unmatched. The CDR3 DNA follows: TGTGCCAGCACCTCGGGGGGTTACGAGCAGTACGTC. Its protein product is CASTSGGYEQYV.

DNA of the CDR3: TGTGCCAGCAGCGGCAATGAGCAGTTCTTC. This sequence encodes CASSGNEQFF. V and J are TRBV9 and TRBJ2-1; D is undetermined. The CDR3 totals 10 residues. The V gene's germline CDR1 is SGDLS and CDR2 YYNGEE. V gave up 3 bases and J gave up 6 bases, with 1 base separating them.

The CDR3 region is CASKLGQGSYEQYV. As DNA, the CDR3 is TGTGCCAGCAAATTAGGACAGGGGTCCTACGAGCAGTACGTC. This chain joins TRBV5-6 and TRBJ2-7, with 9 bases identical to TRBD1. The CDR3 runs 14 residues. Germline V gene sequence: CDR1 SGHDT, CDR2 YYEEEE. After removal of 6 bases from V and 1 base from J, the junction contained 5 bases not matched to a gene.

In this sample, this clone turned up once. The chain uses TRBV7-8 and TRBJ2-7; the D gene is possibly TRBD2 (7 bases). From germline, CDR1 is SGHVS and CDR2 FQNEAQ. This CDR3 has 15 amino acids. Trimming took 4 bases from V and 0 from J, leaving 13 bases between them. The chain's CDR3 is CASSSQGLSSYEQYV. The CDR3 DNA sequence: TGTGCCAGCAGCTCACAGGGACTAAGCTCCTACGAGCAGTACGTC.

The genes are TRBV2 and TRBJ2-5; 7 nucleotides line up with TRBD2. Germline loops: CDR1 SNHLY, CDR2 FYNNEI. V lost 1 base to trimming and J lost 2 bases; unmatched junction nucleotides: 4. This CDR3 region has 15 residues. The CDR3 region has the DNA TGTGCCAGCAGTGAAGGAGGACTAGGGCAAGAGACCCAGTACTTC. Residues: CASSEGGLGQETQYF.

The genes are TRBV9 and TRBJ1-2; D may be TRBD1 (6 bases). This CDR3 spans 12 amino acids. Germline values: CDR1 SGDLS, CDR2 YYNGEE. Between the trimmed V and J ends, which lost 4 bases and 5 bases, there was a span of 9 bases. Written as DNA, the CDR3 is TGTGCCAGCAGCACAACAGGGTATGGCTACACCTTC. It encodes CASSTTGYGYTF.

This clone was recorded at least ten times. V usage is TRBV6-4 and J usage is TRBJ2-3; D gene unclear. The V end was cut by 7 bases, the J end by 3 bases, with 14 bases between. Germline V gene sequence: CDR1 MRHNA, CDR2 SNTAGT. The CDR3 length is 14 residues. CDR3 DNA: TGTGCCAGCAAAGTAGCACATGAGACAGATACGCAGTATTTT. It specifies CASKVAHETDTQYF.

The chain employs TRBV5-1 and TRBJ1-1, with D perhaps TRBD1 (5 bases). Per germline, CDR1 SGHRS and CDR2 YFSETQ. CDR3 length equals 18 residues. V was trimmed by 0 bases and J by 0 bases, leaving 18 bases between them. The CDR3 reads CASSLVGAGADMNTEAFF. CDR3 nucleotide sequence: TGCGCCAGCAGCTTGGTAGGAGCTGGGGCCGACATGAACACTGAAGCTTTCTTT.